A single sample gave rise to the 7 T cell receptor beta chains below, sequenced in a study of OX40 agonist ivuxolimab in advanced cancers. The protocol was immunoSEQ multiplex PCR, while the TCRdb copy is restricted to in-frame clones and leaves out a portion. Here the sample spans roughly 65,000 clones, about 86% being singletons. The sample here was CD4+ or CD8+ T cells sorted from blood, taken in a trial of the OX40 agonist ivuxolimab. These receptors were collected from an adult with an advanced solid tumor such as melanoma, head and neck, liver or kidney cancer.

The chain employs TRBV7-2 and TRBJ1-6, with 7 bases lining up with TRBD1. The V segment lost 5 bases and the J segment 7 bases; nucleotides outside the gene matches: 5. The CDR3 consists of 14 residues. Germline loops: CDR1 SGHTA, CDR2 FQGNSA. CDR3 region: CASSPGQLNSPLHF. Here the CDR3 DNA reads TGTGCCAGCAGCCCGGGACAGTTGAATTCACCCCTCCACTTT.

The chain links TRBV6-6 to TRBJ1-6; D gene ambiguous. The V end lost 2 bases, the J end lost 9 bases, and 11 bases lay between the germline ends. The CDR3 has 14 amino acids. Per germline, CDR1 MNHNY and CDR2 SVGAGI (reference sequence). The CDR3 coding sequence is TGTGCCAGCAGTTACATTGGGCCGGGTTCACCCCTCCACTTT. Translated: CASSYIGPGSPLHF.

With regard to this clone: One junction end does not reproduce the germline sequence, and a read error may be involved. The chain is built from TRBV18 and TRBJ2-6; D remains unclear. Germline V lookup: CDR1 KGHSH, CDR2 LQKENI. There are 15 residues in the CDR3. DNA for the CDR3: TGTGCCAGCTCACCCCCCCACTCTGCGGCCAACGTCCTGACTTTC. Translating it yields CASSPPHSAANVLTF.

The V call is TRBV7-9, the J call TRBJ2-7; D is possibly TRBD1 (5 bases). The CDR3 totals 15 residues. CDR1 is SEHNR, CDR2 FQNEAQ, per germline (reference sequence). V lost 1 base to trimming and J lost 0 bases, with 10 bases between them. The CDR3 is CASSLDRQLSYEQYF. The CDR3 DNA is TGTGCCAGCAGCTTAGACAGGCAGCTCTCCTACGAGCAGTACTTC.

The CDR3 DNA follows: TGTGCCAGCAGTCTCACGGGACAGGGGGCGGTGAATGGCTACACCTTC. Protein product: CASSLTGQGAVNGYTF. The chain combines TRBV28 with TRBJ1-2; TRBD1 matches at 12 bases. This CDR3 region has 16 residues. Trimming removed 5 bases from V and 6 bases from J; junction bases left unmatched: 10. Germline V CDR1 and CDR2: MDHEN, SYDVKM.

The chain uses TRBV5-6 and TRBJ1-1; D not resolved. This CDR3 spans 11 amino acids. Germline V gene data show CDR1 as SGHDT and CDR2 as YYEEEE. The germline V and J ends were trimmed by 2 bases and 7 bases, with 6 bases remaining between them. This CDR3 is CASSLYGEAFF. CDR3 DNA sequence: TGTGCCAGCAGCTTATACGGTGAAGCTTTCTTT.

This rearrangement joins TRBV11-2 to TRBJ2-5; perhaps D is TRBD1 or TRBD2 (6 bases each). CDR1 SGHAT and CDR2 FQNNGV come from the germline V gene. The CDR3 runs to 15 residues. Trimming removed 5 bases at V and 4 bases at J, with 17 bases between. The CDR3 sequence: CASSPAWGAGETQYF. The CDR3 bases are TGTGCCAGCAGCCCAGCTTGGGGGGCGGGAGAGACCCAGTACTTC.